Listed below are T cell receptor beta chains from one sample, sequenced in a study of blood T cell repertoires in COVID-19. The method was immunoSEQ multiplex PCR; TCRdb's version includes in-frame clones alone and lacks a portion of them. Among over 90,000 clones listed, around 90% were seen once. The sequencing input was peripheral blood. All receptors derive from a woman between 50 and 59 years old with COVID-19, enrolled during active disease. The CDR3 runs from the conserved cysteine through the conserved F or W. D genes are given only for firm matches.

v_gene	d_gene	len	j_gene	CDR3aa
TRBV27	.	15	TRBJ1-4	CASSSRQDGFEKLFF
TRBV30	TRBD1	14	TRBJ1-5	CAWSPTGGHQPQHF
TRBV6-4	.	13	TRBJ1-2	CTYARTPYYGYTF
TRBV3-1/TRBV3-2	.	15	TRBJ1-6	CASSLSGQSNSPLHF
TRBV27	.	14	TRBJ1-2	CASSPQRGLGGYTF
TRBV7-6	.	18	TRBJ2-2	CASSLPIPGEKNTGELFF
TRBV7-9	TRBD2	17	TRBJ2-2	CASSLRLAGAPAGELFF
TRBV5-6	TRBD2	16	TRBJ2-7	CASSSDLAGGLYEQYF
TRBV18	.	12	TRBJ1-1	CASSPGRGEAFF
TRBV7-9	.	16	TRBJ2-3	CASSSLTNQGPDTQYF
TRBV6-1	.	13	TRBJ1-2	CASSEGAGYGYTF
TRBV5-1	TRBD1	15	TRBJ2-2	CASSFQDRGFRELFF
TRBV5-1	.	14	TRBJ1-2	CASSEDSLGRGYTF
TRBV7-9	.	13	TRBJ1-2	CASNSREGYGYTF
TRBV5-1	TRBD1	14	TRBJ1-2	CASSLGQGVGGYTF
TRBV19	.	15	TRBJ1-3	CASQLRGWSGNTIYF
TRBV6-1	.	14	TRBJ1-1	CASSESGDGTEAFF
TRBV7-2	.	13	TRBJ2-1	CASSSDREGEQFF
TRBV5-1	TRBD1	14	TRBJ2-3	CASTGDRGTDTQYF
TRBV5-1	TRBD1	14	TRBJ1-4	CASSPRSDGQVLFF
TRBV7-3	TRBD1	15	TRBJ2-1	CASSQDRGGYNEQFF
TRBV5-4	.	13	TRBJ1-1	CASSFRAVTEAFF
TRBV30	.	14	TRBJ1-3	CAWKTGTGGNTIYF
TRBV5-1	TRBD1	13	TRBJ1-3	CASSWGQGNTIYF
TRBV30	.	13	TRBJ1-1	CAWSVGPNTEAFF
TRBV5-1	TRBD2	15	TRBJ2-1	CASSLAAGGGNEQFF
TRBV19	TRBD1	13	TRBJ1-6	CASRTGPNSPLHF
TRBV5-1	.	14	TRBJ1-2	CASSLDGRGPGYTF
TRBV5-1	.	12	TRBJ2-2	CASSLGGGELFF
TRBV19	.	16	TRBJ1-1	CASSRQGRGMNTEAFF
TRBV28	.	13	TRBJ2-5	CASRVRTIAAQYF
TRBV2	TRBD2	15	TRBJ2-1	CASSDGLAGPNEQFF
TRBV6-5	.	13	TRBJ1-3	CASISSTGNTIYF
TRBV5-5	.	13	TRBJ1-5	CASSSFGVQPQHF
TRBV19	.	14	TRBJ1-6	CASSATVPNSPLHF
TRBV24-1	.	13	TRBJ2-4	CATSNRVRNIQYF
TRBV29-1	.	12	TRBJ1-2	CSVSGTNYGYTF
TRBV24-1	.	12	TRBJ2-2	CATSDYGGELFF
TRBV10-3	.	13	TRBJ1-4	CAISPNGIEKLFF
TRBV5-1	.	13	TRBJ2-1	CASSLGGHNEQFF
TRBV10-2	TRBD1	15	TRBJ1-1	CASADRDIGNTEAFF
TRBV5-1	.	13	TRBJ1-2	CASSLVGEYGYTF
TRBV7-2	.	15	TRBJ1-6	CASSSFHGRNSPLHF
TRBV7-2	.	15	TRBJ1-6	CASSLDSYSNSPLHF